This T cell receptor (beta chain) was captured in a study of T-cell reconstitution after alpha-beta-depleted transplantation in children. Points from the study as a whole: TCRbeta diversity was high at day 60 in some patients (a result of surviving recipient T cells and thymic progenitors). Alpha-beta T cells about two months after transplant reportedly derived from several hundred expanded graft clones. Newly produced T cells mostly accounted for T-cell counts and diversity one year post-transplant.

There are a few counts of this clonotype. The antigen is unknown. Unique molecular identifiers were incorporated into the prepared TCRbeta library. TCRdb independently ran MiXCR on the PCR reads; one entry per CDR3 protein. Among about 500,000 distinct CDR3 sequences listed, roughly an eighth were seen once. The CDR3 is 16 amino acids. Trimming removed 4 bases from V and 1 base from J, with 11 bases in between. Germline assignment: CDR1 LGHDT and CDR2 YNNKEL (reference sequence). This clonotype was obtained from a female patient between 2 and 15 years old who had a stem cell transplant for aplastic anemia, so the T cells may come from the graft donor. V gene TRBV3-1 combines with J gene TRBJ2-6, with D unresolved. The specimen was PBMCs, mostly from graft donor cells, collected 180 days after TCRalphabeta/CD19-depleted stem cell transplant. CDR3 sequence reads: CASSPYLSSGANVLTF. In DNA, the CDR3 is TGTGCCAGCAGCCCCTATCTTAGTTCTGGGGCCAACGTCCTGACTTTC.